This TCR beta chain derives from a study of regulatory T cells in long-lasting Graves disease. Assembly of TCR beta libraries relied on iRepertoire HTBI primers together with Arm-PCR of CDR3 regions. TCRdb reprocessed the multiplex PCR reads with MiXCR, giving one entry per CDR3 protein. The profile shows roughly 430,000 distinct CDR3 sequences, about 21% of them singletons. As for time point: persistent/refractory GD, antithyroid drugs over 5 years with positive TRAb. The TCR library was made from RNA that had been extracted from PBMCs in TRIzol. The table lists this clonotype with many counts. Germline loops: CDR1 MNHEY, CDR2 SMNVEV (reference sequence). This CDR3 has 15 amino acids. The ends were cut back, 0 bases at V and 5 bases at J, with 11 bases in the middle.

The sequenced sample was peripheral blood mononuclear cells (PBMCs), obtained when the disease was refractory, from a patient treated with antithyroid drugs. This clonotype was obtained from a female donor with Graves disease. The chain employs TRBV27 and TRBJ2-1; a possible D gene is TRBD1 (5 bases). CDR3 sequence reads: CASSLSSQVDNEQFF. The CDR3 DNA reads TGTGCCAGCAGTTTATCGTCACAGGTCGACAATGAGCAGTTCTTC.